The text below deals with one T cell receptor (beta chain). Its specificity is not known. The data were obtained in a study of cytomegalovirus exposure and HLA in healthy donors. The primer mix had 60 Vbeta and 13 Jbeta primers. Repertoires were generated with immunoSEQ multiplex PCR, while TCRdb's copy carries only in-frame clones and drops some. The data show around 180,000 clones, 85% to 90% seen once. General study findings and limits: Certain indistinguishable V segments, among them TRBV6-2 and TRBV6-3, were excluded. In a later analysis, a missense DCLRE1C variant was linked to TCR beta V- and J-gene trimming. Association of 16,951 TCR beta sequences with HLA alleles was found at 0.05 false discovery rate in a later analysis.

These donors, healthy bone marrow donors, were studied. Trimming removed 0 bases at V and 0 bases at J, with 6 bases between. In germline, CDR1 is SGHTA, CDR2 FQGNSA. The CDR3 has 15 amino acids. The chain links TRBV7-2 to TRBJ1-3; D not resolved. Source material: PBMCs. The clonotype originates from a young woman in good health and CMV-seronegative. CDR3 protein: CASSLAGSSGNTIYF. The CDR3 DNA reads TGTGCCAGCAGCTTAGCTGGTAGCTCTGGAAACACCATATATTTT. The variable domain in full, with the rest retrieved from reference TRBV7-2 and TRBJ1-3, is GAGVSQSPSNKVTEKGKDVELRCDPISGHTALYWYRQSLGQGLEFLIYFQGNSAPDKSGLPSDRFSAERTGGSVSTLTIQRTQQEDSAVYLCASSLAGSSGNTIYFGEGSWLTVV.